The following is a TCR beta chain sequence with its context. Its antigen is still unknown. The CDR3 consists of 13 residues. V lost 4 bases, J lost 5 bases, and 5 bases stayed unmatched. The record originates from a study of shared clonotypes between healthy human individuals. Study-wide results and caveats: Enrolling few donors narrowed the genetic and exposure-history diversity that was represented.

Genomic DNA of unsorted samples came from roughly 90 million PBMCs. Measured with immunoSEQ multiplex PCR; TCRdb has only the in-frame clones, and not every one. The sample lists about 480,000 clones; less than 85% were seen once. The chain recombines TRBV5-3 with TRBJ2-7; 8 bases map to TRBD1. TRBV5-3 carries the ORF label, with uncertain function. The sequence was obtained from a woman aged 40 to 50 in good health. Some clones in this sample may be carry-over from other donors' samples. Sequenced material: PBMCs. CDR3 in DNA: TGTGCCAGAAGCCGGACAGGGATCCACGAGCAGTACTTC. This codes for CARSRTGIHEQYF.